The 15 T cell receptor beta chains in this list originate from one sample, sequenced in a study of T cells in Graves' hyperthyroidism and ophthalmopathy. The investigators amplified TCR beta CDR3 regions from RNA transcripts. With the HTBI primer set, the TCR CDR3 went through a first round of RT-PCR. TCRdb reprocessed the multiplex PCR reads with MiXCR, giving one entry per CDR3 protein. The table records about 570,000 distinct CDR3 sequences, just over 45% of them present only once. The sample consisted of peripheral blood or thyroid tissue (not recorded which). These receptors were collected from an adult woman with Graves' disease, either hyperthyroidism or ophthalmopathy (not recorded which).

There are many counts of this clonotype. The J gene is TRBJ1-1, the V gene TRBV11-1; TRBD1 is a possible D gene (5 bases). Germline V gives CDR1 SGHAT, CDR2 FQDESV (reference sequence). The CDR3 contains 15 residues. Trimming left V 5 bases short and J 6 bases short, with 19 bases between. The CDR3 region has the DNA TGTGCCAGCAGCCCGTTCGGACCGGGGCCGTCTGAAGCTTTCTTT. It encodes CASSPFGPGPSEAFF. Together with reference TRBV11-1 and TRBJ1-1, the CDR3 gives the full variable domain: EAEVAQSPRYKITEKSQAVAFWCDPISGHATLYWYRQILGQGPELLVQFQDESVVDDSQLPKDRFSAERLKGVDSTLKIQPAELGDSAMYLCASSPFGPGPSEAFFGQGTRLTVV.

This clonotype appeared many times. The V call is TRBV19, the J call TRBJ1-1, with 7 bases matching TRBD1. Losses at the gene ends were 5 bases for V and 1 base for J; bases not matched to a gene: 16. This CDR3 spans 18 amino acids. The germline gives CDR1 LNHDA, CDR2 SQIVND (reference sequence). The chain's CDR3 is CASSSPARPGQTNTEAFF. The CDR3 DNA follows: TGTGCCAGTAGTTCCCCCGCTAGGCCGGGACAGACGAACACTGAAGCTTTCTTT.

At least ten counts were recorded for this clonotype. V and J are TRBV28 and TRBJ2-5, with 10 bases matching TRBD2. This CDR3 comprises 15 residues. Unmatched junction bases numbered 9, after V lost 6 bases and J lost 5 bases. The germline V gene has CDR1 MDHEN and CDR2 SYDVKM. CDR3 bases: TGTGCCAGCAGCGTTAAGCGGGAGGGCTGGGAGACCCAGTACTTC. It yields the protein CASSVKREGWETQYF. Full variable domain (missing parts from reference TRBV28 and TRBJ2-5): DVKVTQSSRYLVKRTGEKVFLECVQDMDHENMFWYRQDPGLGLRLIYFSYDVKMKEKGDIPEGYSVSREKKERFSLILESASTNQTSMYLCASSVKREGWETQYFGPGTRLLVL.

This clonotype was recorded at least ten times. This chain connects TRBV12-3 or TRBV12-4 to TRBJ1-5; D unresolved. The V end was cut by 3 bases, the J end by 7 bases, with 10 bases between. The CDR3 has 13 residues. This CDR3 reads CASSFRASQPQHF. In DNA form, the CDR3 reads TGTGCCAGCAGTTTTAGGGCGTCGCAGCCCCAGCATTTT.

This clonotype came up many times. The chain combines TRBV5-5 with TRBJ1-1, with TRBD1 matching over 8 bases. The CDR3 has 13 amino acids. Germline values: CDR1 SGHKS, CDR2 YYEKEE (reference sequence). V lost 7 bases and J lost 8; bases outside the gene matches: 10. The CDR3 loop is CASRGPGQAEAFF. For the CDR3, the DNA is TGTGCCAGCCGGGGGCCGGGACAGGCGGAAGCTTTCTTT.

The rearrangement uses TRBV29-1 and TRBJ2-5; a possible D gene is TRBD1 (5 bases). Trimming took 4 bases from V and 5 from J, leaving 11 bases between them. CDR3 length equals 12 residues. CDR1 and CDR2 (germline): SQVTM, ANQGSEA. The CDR3 DNA reads as TGCAGCGTTGGACAGAGAGTGGAGACCCAGTACTTC. Protein: CSVGQRVETQYF.

This clonotype was detected ten times or more. The junction differs from germline at one of its ends, possibly a read error. CDR3: CSASGTENRF. CDR3 coding DNA: TGCAGTGCTAGCGGGACCGAGAATCGGTTC. The chain carries TRBV20-1 and TRBJ2-7; either TRBD1 or TRBD2 may fit D (5 bases each). Germline CDR1 DFQATT, CDR2 SNEGSKA (reference sequence). CDR3 length: 10 amino acids.

V is TRBV6-1 and J is TRBJ1-3, with unresolved D. CDR1 and CDR2 from the germline V gene are MNHNS and SASEGT. V was clipped by 5 bases and J by 2 bases, with 13 bases between them. The CDR3 spans 15 residues. The CDR3 protein is CASSPQEPPGNTIYF. In DNA form, the CDR3 reads TGTGCCAGCAGTCCCCAGGAACCTCCTGGAAACACCATATATTTT.

In regard to this clonotype: In this CDR3 the conserved last residue, phenylalanine or tryptophan, is missing, so a read error is likely. No DNA is shown, since the ends of the CDR3 on it are uncertain; the CDR3 is the one TCRdb lists. The rearrangement links TRBV20-1 to TRBJ2-7; the tabulated D call, TRBD1, remains unverified against the DNA. CDR1 DFQATT and CDR2 SNEGSKA come from the germline V gene (reference sequence). The CDR3 is 8 residues long, ends included. The CDR3 loop is CSATGTVL.

The rearrangement joins TRBV15 to TRBJ2-7; 9 nucleotides align to TRBD1. Germline V gives CDR1 LNHNV, CDR2 YYDKDF (reference sequence). Germline trimming cut 4 bases from V and 2 bases from J; bases unmatched to any gene: 3. The CDR3 has 14 amino acids. Here the CDR3 reads CATSKRTGAYEQYF. The CDR3 DNA follows: TGTGCCACCAGCAAGCGGACAGGGGCCTACGAGCAGTACTTC.

This chain joins TRBV20-1 and TRBJ2-7; 11 bases are a match to TRBD2. The V gene's germline CDR1 is DFQATT and CDR2 SNEGSKA (reference sequence). V lost 3 bases and J lost 3; bases outside the gene matches: 13. The CDR3 totals 17 residues. CDR3 DNA sequence: TGCAGTGCTAGGAATCGAAAGACTAGCGGGACACTCTACGAGCAGTACTTC. Its protein is CSARNRKTSGTLYEQYF.

This chain connects TRBV29-1 to TRBJ1-5; 9 bases line up with TRBD1. The J segment lost 4 bases and the V segment lost 7 bases, leaving 8 bases of the junction unmatched. The length of the CDR3 is 14 residues. CDR1 is SQVTM and CDR2 is ANQGSEA in the germline V gene. This CDR3 reads CSGKGGTGNQPQHF. CDR3 in DNA: TGCAGCGGGAAGGGCGGGACAGGGAATCAGCCCCAGCATTTT.

V usage is TRBV7-2 and J usage is TRBJ1-1; unclear D gene. Per germline, CDR1 SGHTA and CDR2 FQGNSA. CDR3 size: 15 residues. V lost 3 bases and J lost 6, with 17 bases in between. The CDR3 is CASSFNAPSRAEAFF. CDR3 in DNA: TGTGCCAGCAGCTTTAACGCACCTTCACGCGCTGAAGCTTTCTTT.

The V call is TRBV10-3, the J call TRBJ2-5, with D perhaps being TRBD1 or TRBD2 (6 bases each). CDR1 and CDR2 (germline): ENHRY, SYGVKD. The CDR3 sequence is 15 residues long. V lost 0 bases to trimming and J lost 5 bases, with 13 bases between them. This CDR3 reads CAISESEWGAETQYF. CDR3 in DNA: TGTGCCATCAGTGAGTCGGAGTGGGGGGCGGAGACCCAGTACTTC.

This clonotype was observed many times. This sequence joins TRBV5-1 and TRBJ1-3; D is unclear. The CDR3 extends over 13 amino acids. V was pared by 5 bases and J by 4 bases, with 10 bases between. Germline assignment: CDR1 SGHRS and CDR2 YFSETQ. CDR3 in amino acids: CASSVRMGNTIYF. Here the CDR3 DNA reads TGCGCCAGCAGTGTCAGAATGGGAAACACCATATATTTT. The full variable domain, completed using reference TRBV5-1 and TRBJ1-3, is KAGVTQTPRYLIKTRGQQVTLSCSPISGHRSVSWYQQTPGQGLQFLFEYFSETQRNKGNFPGRFSGRQFSNSRSEMNVSTLELGDSALYLCASSVRMGNTIYFGEGSWLTVV.